This is a list of T cell receptor beta chains from one sample in a study of CD8 T cells in Susac syndrome. TCRdb recomputed calls from the immunoSEQ multiplex PCR reads with MiXCR, one row per CDR3 protein. The sample shows more than 200,000 distinct CDR3 sequences, around 93% of them seen only once. The material sequenced was CD4+ T cells from PBMCs. These receptor sequences come from a human donor with multiple sclerosis. The conserved cysteine and the conserved F or W are not part of the CDR3 here. D genes are given only for firm matches. The size entry is marked missing in some rows and otherwise reads once, few, many or a size class.

V gene: TRBV2; D gene: -; clone size: -; J gene: TRBJ2-5; CDR3 protein: ASSGGLSKETQY
V gene: TRBV12-3/TRBV12-4; D gene: -; clone size: once; J gene: TRBJ2-7; CDR3 protein: ASSARPGAYEQY
V gene: TRBV12-3/TRBV12-4; D gene: -; clone size: -; J gene: TRBJ2-1; CDR3 protein: ASSNRLGGYNEQF
V gene: TRBV20-1; D gene: -; clone size: -; J gene: TRBJ2-5; CDR3 protein: SATHRETQY
V gene: TRBV20-1; D gene: -; clone size: once; J gene: TRBJ2-1; CDR3 protein: SARDSPIGHNEQF
V gene: TRBV12-3/TRBV12-4; D gene: -; clone size: -; J gene: TRBJ2-1; CDR3 protein: ASSLRTDNEQF
V gene: TRBV4-1; D gene: TRBD2; clone size: -; J gene: TRBJ2-3; CDR3 protein: ASSPSSGITDTQY
V gene: TRBV29-1; D gene: -; clone size: -; J gene: TRBJ1-1; CDR3 protein: SVRGPPGTEAF
V gene: TRBV5-1; D gene: -; clone size: -; J gene: TRBJ2-1; CDR3 protein: ASSLPSVAATNEQF
V gene: TRBV7-2; D gene: -; clone size: once; J gene: TRBJ2-5; CDR3 protein: ASSLSPSGGRGETQY
V gene: TRBV19; D gene: -; clone size: -; J gene: TRBJ1-6; CDR3 protein: ASTRSGQNSPLH
V gene: TRBV28; D gene: TRBD1; clone size: -; J gene: TRBJ1-6; CDR3 protein: ASRQEGAPSSYNSPLH
V gene: TRBV12-3/TRBV12-4; D gene: -; clone size: -; J gene: TRBJ2-5; CDR3 protein: ASRPTFGETQY
V gene: TRBV29-1; D gene: -; clone size: -; J gene: TRBJ1-4; CDR3 protein: SVEDPKAATNEKLF
V gene: TRBV18; D gene: -; clone size: -; J gene: TRBJ1-1; CDR3 protein: ASSPQLVGSTEAF
V gene: TRBV5-1; D gene: -; clone size: -; J gene: TRBJ1-2; CDR3 protein: ASSLEPGLGYGYT
V gene: TRBV20-1; D gene: -; clone size: -; J gene: TRBJ2-5; CDR3 protein: SALAKQETQY
V gene: TRBV5-1; D gene: TRBD2; clone size: -; J gene: TRBJ2-2; CDR3 protein: ASSWDYGGELF
V gene: TRBV9; D gene: TRBD2; clone size: -; J gene: TRBJ2-1; CDR3 protein: ASSVGTSSPEQF
V gene: TRBV5-1; D gene: -; clone size: -; J gene: TRBJ2-4; CDR3 protein: ASSLEYENIQY
V gene: TRBV24-1; D gene: TRBD2; clone size: -; J gene: TRBJ2-1; CDR3 protein: ATSPRRLASYNEQF
V gene: TRBV2; D gene: TRBD1; clone size: -; J gene: TRBJ1-6; CDR3 protein: ASRGNRQGNSPLH
V gene: TRBV7-9; D gene: TRBD1; clone size: -; J gene: TRBJ1-2; CDR3 protein: ASSLEQGNYGYT
V gene: TRBV28; D gene: -; clone size: -; J gene: TRBJ1-1; CDR3 protein: ASSFWGSVRNTEAF
V gene: TRBV12-5; D gene: -; clone size: -; J gene: TRBJ2-1; CDR3 protein: ASVLVGTGAEGI
V gene: TRBV12-3/TRBV12-4; D gene: TRBD2; clone size: -; J gene: TRBJ2-1; CDR3 protein: ASTLRMGGSSYNEQF
V gene: TRBV24-1; D gene: TRBD2; clone size: -; J gene: TRBJ2-2; CDR3 protein: ATSDREAGELF
V gene: TRBV10-3; D gene: TRBD2; clone size: -; J gene: TRBJ2-1; CDR3 protein: AISDRLAGNNEQF
V gene: TRBV28; D gene: TRBD1; clone size: -; J gene: TRBJ1-5; CDR3 protein: ASSRVGQGAFGNQPQH
V gene: TRBV10-1; D gene: TRBD2; clone size: -; J gene: TRBJ2-1; CDR3 protein: ASSESASGGPYNEQF
V gene: TRBV12-3/TRBV12-4; D gene: TRBD1; clone size: -; J gene: TRBJ1-2; CDR3 protein: ASSLLSGQGGYT
V gene: TRBV3-1; D gene: -; clone size: -; J gene: TRBJ2-7; CDR3 protein: ASSQGQPGEQY
V gene: TRBV9; D gene: -; clone size: -; J gene: TRBJ2-2; CDR3 protein: ASSVRRENTGELF
V gene: TRBV9; D gene: TRBD1; clone size: -; J gene: TRBJ1-4; CDR3 protein: ASSDPKGQPNEKLF
V gene: TRBV29-1; D gene: -; clone size: -; J gene: TRBJ2-4; CDR3 protein: SVEGLAKNIQY
V gene: TRBV15; D gene: -; clone size: -; J gene: TRBJ2-7; CDR3 protein: ATSNQGYEQY
V gene: TRBV4-1; D gene: -; clone size: -; J gene: TRBJ1-2; CDR3 protein: ASSQDEVSRGYT